This TCR beta chain emerged from a study of cytomegalovirus exposure and HLA in healthy donors. Findings of the study overall: Over 15,000 TCR beta sequences were associated with HLA alleles at 0.05 false discovery rate in a later analysis. Researchers counted roughly 150 TCR beta chains as cytomegalovirus-associated. 87-base-pair reads could not separate some V segments, including TRBV6-2 and TRBV6-3. There was a cluster of highly shared sequence variants that was likely a sequencing artifact.

Points on this clone: The target antigen is unknown.

After removal of 5 bases from V and 10 bases from J, the junction contained 9 bases not matched to a gene. The CDR3 totals 14 residues. Germline-derived CDR1 and CDR2 are SGHTA and FQGNSA. PCR involved 60 Vbeta and 13 Jbeta primers. Assay: immunoSEQ multiplex PCR; the TCRdb copy retains only in-frame clones and omits some. The sample lists approximately 89,000 clones; around 62% were seen once. The V gene is TRBV7-2, the J gene TRBJ1-5; 9 bases are shared with TRBD1. The clonotype comes from a woman in her twenties or thirties in good health and CMV-seropositive. The sequenced sample consisted of PBMCs. The DNA of the CDR3 is TGTGCCAGCAGCAAAGACAGGGGGGGCGCACCCCAGCATTTT. It codes for CASSKDRGGAPQHF.